The source of this TCR beta chain is a study of a mutant IDH1 vaccine in newly diagnosed glioma. Looking at the study overall: Patients underwent eight vaccinations, which took place in weeks 1, 3, 5, 7, 11, 15, 19 and 23. Patients' prior therapy spanned radiotherapy, temozolomide, or both; most underwent both. Vaccines were first given 4-6 weeks after radiotherapy alone, or with temozolomide cycles.

Sequenced by immunoSEQ multiplex PCR; TCRdb stores in-frame clones only, minus some. The profile shows about 55,000 clones, 80% of them singletons. Germline V lookup: CDR1 MGHRA, CDR2 YSYEKL. This CDR3 is 14 amino acids long. Deletions cut 4 bases from V and 4 bases from J, with 10 bases between. Noted time point: week 23, last vaccination. Each dose of the vaccine consisted of 300 ug of mutant IDH1 20-mer peptide, with topical imiquimod. To note about this clone: Its antigen is currently unknown.

The chain links TRBV4-1 to TRBJ2-2; D is uncertain. The source is a man aged 40-49 years with glioma. Sequencing was performed on PBMCs, taken from a glioma patient whose treatment included an IDH1 peptide vaccine. The CDR3 bases are TGCGCCAGCAGCCTAGGTGGGGTCACCGGGGAGCTGTTTTTT. It codes for CASSLGGVTGELFF.